The sequence of this T cell receptor (beta chain) was determined in a study of cytomegalovirus exposure and HLA in healthy donors. About this clone: Its matching antigen is unknown.

The PCR used 60 Vbeta and 13 Jbeta primers. Assay: immunoSEQ multiplex PCR; the TCRdb copy retains only in-frame clones and omits some. Of over 100,000 clones listed, about 87% are singletons. Overall study findings and caveats: TCR beta sequences reportedly predicted the HLA-A and HLA-B alleles of most subjects accurately. Reports indicated that the classifier achieved high specificity and sensitivity in diagnosing cytomegalovirus status. Among the sequence variants, a highly shared cluster was likely an artifact of sequencing.

The sequenced material came from PBMCs. The clonotype originates from a woman between 25 and 40 years old in good health and CMV-seronegative.

CDR3 protein: CASSYSGGNQPQHF. DNA of the CDR3: TGTGCCAGCAGTTACTCAGGAGGTAATCAGCCCCAGCATTTT. The chain links TRBV6-5 to TRBJ1-5; D is undetermined. Trimming removed 0 bases at V and 4 bases at J, with 7 bases between. This CDR3 has 14 amino acids. CDR1 is MNHEY and CDR2 is SVGAGI in the germline V gene.